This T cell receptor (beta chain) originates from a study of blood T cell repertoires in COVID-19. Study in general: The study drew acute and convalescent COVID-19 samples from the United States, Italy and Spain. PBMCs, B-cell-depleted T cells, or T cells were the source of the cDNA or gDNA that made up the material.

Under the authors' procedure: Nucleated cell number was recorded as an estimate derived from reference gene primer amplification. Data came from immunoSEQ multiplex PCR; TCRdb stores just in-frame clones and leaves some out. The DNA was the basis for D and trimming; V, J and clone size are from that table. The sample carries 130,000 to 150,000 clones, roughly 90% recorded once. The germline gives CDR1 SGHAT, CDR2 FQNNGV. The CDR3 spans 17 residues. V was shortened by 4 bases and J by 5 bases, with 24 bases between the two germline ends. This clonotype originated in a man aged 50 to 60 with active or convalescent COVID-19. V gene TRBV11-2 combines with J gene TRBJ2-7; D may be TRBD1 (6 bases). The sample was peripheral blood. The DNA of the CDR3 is TGTGCCAGCAGCTCCCGCATCAGGGGCCCCGGGTTGAACGAGCAGTACTTC. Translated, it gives CASSSRIRGPGLNEQYF.